Given below is one T cell receptor beta chain in context. The antigen is not known. The CDR3 is 16 residues long. The germline V gene has CDR1 SEHNR and CDR2 FQNEAQ (reference sequence). The ends lost 5 bases at V and 1 base at J; junction bases unmatched: 5. The data derive from a study of identical twins. Study-level results: In zero-insertion analyses, partial confounding could arise from invariant MAIT and iNKT cells. The study found excess low generation probability among twin-shared out-of-frame alpha sequences.

Each CDR3 protein gets one entry after TCRdb re-called the 5' RACE reads with MiXCR. The data contain a few hundred thousand distinct CDR3 sequences, around 9% of them singletons. This TCR came from a woman aged 45-60 years in good health. J is TRBJ2-5 and V is TRBV7-9, with TRBD2 matching 12 bases. The sample comprised naive T cells sorted from blood. CDR3 amino acids: CASSPPSGRAQETQYF. The CDR3 DNA is TGTGCCAGCAGCCCCCCTAGCGGGAGGGCCCAAGAGACCCAGTACTTC.